This entry is about one TCR beta chain. Its specificity is not known. In TCRdb, the 5' RACE reads were re-called with MiXCR into one record per CDR3 protein. The table includes 200,000 or so distinct CDR3 sequences, approximately 20% detected once. This entry is derived from a study of T-cell memory formation after mild COVID-19. Study outcomes and limitations: From day 15 to 85, contracting clones were balanced between CD4 and CD8, whereas later expanders leaned toward CD4+. Several responding clones turned up in pre-infection memory, indicating that cross-reactive memory may have taken part. Whether second-wave clones peaking at day 37 were SARS-CoV-2 specific went unconfirmed.

Looked up from germline, CDR1 is SGHTA and CDR2 is FQGNSA. CDR3 length: 12 residues. V dropped 0 bases and J dropped 7 bases, with 6 bases sitting between them. The sequence derives from an adult woman who had mild COVID-19 (a few samples of this study predate the infection). Cell type and time point are not known. The chain recombines TRBV7-2 with TRBJ1-1; D is unclear. The specimen was PBMCs or a T cell subset sorted from them (not recorded which). This CDR3 is CASSLAMDEAFF. DNA of the CDR3: TGTGCCAGCAGCTTAGCAATGGATGAAGCTTTCTTT. Combining the CDR3 with reference TRBV7-2 and TRBJ1-1 gives the whole variable domain GAGVSQSPSNKVTEKGKDVELRCDPISGHTALYWYRQSLGQGLEFLIYFQGNSAPDKSGLPSDRFSAERTGGSVSTLTIQRTQQEDSAVYLCASSLAMDEAFFGQGTRLTVV.